This record covers a single T cell receptor beta chain. Antigen specificity is unknown. The sample originates from a study of T cell responses to AZD1222 COVID-19 vaccine. Whole-study results and caveats: Spike-specific TCRs gained breadth and depth after people received two AZD1222 doses. Baseline serology detected seropositivity in only five to seven AZD1222 recipients. As reported, nearly half of all spike-specific TCRs target variant regions that are unmutated.

The CDR3 runs to 14 residues. Looked up from germline, CDR1 is KGHSH and CDR2 is LQKENI. V lost 5 bases, J lost 0 bases, and 8 bases lay in between. Only in-frame clones appear in the TCRdb table, and some are missing; sequencing was by immunoSEQ multiplex PCR. In the table there are some 150,000 clones, roughly nine tenths of which are singletons. This chain links TRBV18 with TRBJ1-5; D gene uncertain. This material consisted of peripheral blood, taken on day 0 of AZD1222 vaccination. The TCR comes from an adult in good health. This CDR3 is CASSVADSNQPQHF. The CDR3 coding sequence is TGTGCCAGCTCAGTGGCAGATAGCAATCAGCCCCAGCATTTT.